This T cell receptor beta chain was obtained from a study of long-term antiretroviral therapy in people with HIV. The assay, immunoSEQ v3.0, was run at survey level. TCRdb's copy holds only in-frame clones and misses some; the assay was immunoSEQ multiplex PCR. This table holds approximately 29,000 clones, more than 75% found once. Whole-study findings and limits: Repertoire composition at all time points was dominated by clones that had expanded before ART. There were no data on ART adherence, viral resistance or therapy changes, a gap that limits inferences about post-ART repertoire changes.

V shed 7 bases and J shed 2 bases, with 14 bases lying between them. Germline values: CDR1 MDHEN, CDR2 SYDVKM. This CDR3 spans 14 amino acids. A word on this clone: Its matching antigen is unknown.

This receptor was taken from a young woman with HIV. The rearrangement joins TRBV28 to TRBJ1-1; D perhaps matches TRBD1 (5 bases). The material sequenced was unsorted PBMCs, taken 0.5 years after starting antiretroviral therapy. The CDR3 DNA sequence: TGTGCCAGCATCGAGAGACAGACCAACACTGAAGCTTTCTTT. Protein product: CASIERQTNTEAFF.